The 11 T cell receptor beta chains below were found in one sample sequenced in a study of blood T cells in healthy people across ages. Then a second PCR, running roughly 7 to 11 cycles, was carried out with a sample-barcoded 5' primer and a J-beta primer mix. TCRdb reanalysed the 5' RACE reads using MiXCR and keeps one entry per CDR3 protein. The sample shows roughly 570,000 distinct CDR3 sequences, roughly 28% of them seen only once. What was sequenced was blood. The receptors were gathered from a woman aged 65 to 85 in good health.

This clonotype has just a few counts. The chain recombines TRBV5-1 with TRBJ2-3, with 10 bases lining up with TRBD2. The CDR3 consists of 16 residues. Germline trimming cut 1 base from V and 2 bases from J; bases unmatched to any gene: 4. Germline CDR1 is SGHRS and CDR2 is YFSETQ. CDR3 in amino acids: CASSLRTSGYTDTQYF. DNA for the CDR3: TGCGCCAGCAGCTTGCGGACTAGCGGTTACACAGATACGCAGTATTTT.

This chain links TRBV20-1 with TRBJ2-3; D tentatively fits TRBD1 or TRBD2 (5 bases each). CDR3 length equals 12 residues. Germline-derived CDR1 and CDR2 are DFQATT and SNEGSKA (reference sequence). Between the trimmed V and J ends, which lost 5 bases and 9 bases, there was a span of 15 bases. CDR3 coding DNA: TGCAGTGCTCGGGACCGAGGGCCCACGCAGTATTTT. It translates to CSARDRGPTQYF.

This clonotype came up a few times. The rearrangement uses TRBV27 and TRBJ1-6, with a tentative D call TRBD1 (6 bases). Trimming left V 5 bases short and J 5 bases short, with 13 bases between. The CDR3 runs 15 residues. Germline V gene sequence: CDR1 MNHEY, CDR2 SMNVEV (reference sequence). CDR3 sequence (DNA): TGTGCCAGCAGTATAACCGGGACACATAATTCACCCCTCCACTTT. This encodes CASSITGTHNSPLHF.

The sample holds one count of this clonotype. V is TRBV20-1 and J is TRBJ2-3; TRBD1 or TRBD2 may be the D gene (5 bases each). The V end lost 4 bases, the J end lost 5 bases, and 22 bases lay between the germline ends. Looked up from germline, CDR1 is DFQATT and CDR2 is SNEGSKA (reference sequence). This CDR3 comprises 16 residues. The CDR3 loop is CSAIVWGRLGRDTQYF. CDR3 coding DNA: TGCAGTGCTATTGTTTGGGGACGGCTGGGTAGAGATACGCAGTATTTT.

This clonotype occurred a few times. The CDR3 DNA sequence: TGTGCCAGCAGCTGGACAGGGACCAGCTCCTACAATGAGCAGTTCTTC. Translation gives CASSWTGTSSYNEQFF. This chain joins TRBV12-3 or TRBV12-4 and TRBJ2-1, with 8 bases aligning to TRBD1. The CDR3 sequence is 16 residues long. V was pared by 6 bases and J by 0 bases, with 7 bases of the junction left unmatched.

This clonotype was observed a handful of times. V is TRBV6-2 or TRBV6-3 and J is TRBJ2-1, with a possible D match to TRBD2 (7 bases). The CDR3 loop spans 15 amino acids. V was cut by 2 bases and J by 4 bases, with 12 bases left in between. CDR1 MNHEY and CDR2 SVGEGT come from the germline V gene. The DNA for the CDR3 is TGTGCCAGCAGTTACGGGGGGGGGCCTTACAATGAGCAGTTCTTC. The encoded protein is CASSYGGGPYNEQFF.

This clonotype was detected only a few times. The chain couples TRBV13 to TRBJ2-1; a possible D gene is TRBD2 (5 bases). The length of the CDR3 is 15 residues. Trimming stripped 5 bases from V and 6 bases from J, with 17 bases between. The germline V gene has CDR1 PRHDT and CDR2 FYEKMQ (reference sequence). CDR3: CASSRSGSGSNEQFF. The CDR3 DNA reads TGTGCCAGCAGCCGGTCGGGGTCGGGGTCCAATGAGCAGTTCTTC.

This chain joins TRBV20-1 and TRBJ2-5; the match to TRBD2 covers 13 bases. The CDR3 is made up of 18 amino acids. CDR1 and CDR2 from the germline V gene are DFQATT and SNEGSKA (reference sequence). The V gene end was trimmed by 4 bases and the J gene end by 1 base; junction bases not matched to a gene: 12. CDR3 loop: CSAKKTGLAGILQETQYF. In nucleotides, the CDR3 is TGCAGTGCTAAGAAAACGGGACTAGCGGGGATACTCCAAGAGACCCAGTACTTC.

This clonotype has more than one count but fewer than ten. V is TRBV5-1 and J is TRBJ2-5; either TRBD1 or TRBD2 may fit D (6 bases each). V lost 1 base and J lost 6, with 10 bases in between. The CDR3 length is 13 residues. The germline V gene encodes CDR1 SGHRS and CDR2 YFSETQ. CDR3 region: CASSLPGAQTQYF. Written as DNA, the CDR3 is TGCGCCAGCAGCTTGCCGGGGGCACAGACCCAGTACTTC.

The rearrangement links TRBV6-1 to TRBJ2-3; 10 nucleotides align to TRBD1. CDR1 is MNHNS and CDR2 is SASEGT in the germline V gene. V lost 7 bases to trimming and J lost 6 bases; unmatched junction nucleotides: 10. The CDR3 extends over 15 amino acids. The DNA of the CDR3 is TGTGCCAGCACCGGGACAGGGGAGTTGACCGATACGCAGTATTTT. Translated, it gives CASTGTGELTDTQYF.

This rearrangement joins TRBV27 to TRBJ1-1, with a tentative D call TRBD1 (5 bases). The CDR3 is made up of 11 amino acids. Germline CDR1 MNHEY, CDR2 SMNVEV (reference sequence). V was shortened by 7 bases and J by 10 bases, with 13 bases between the two germline ends. Written as DNA, the CDR3 is TGTGCCAGCAATCGCCAGGGTATAGCTTTCTTT. It encodes CASNRQGIAFF.